This T cell receptor (beta chain) appears in the sequencing data of a study of T cells in Graves' hyperthyroidism and ophthalmopathy (dated by TCRdb to about 2019). Some background on the complete study: Peripheral blood was sampled at the time of initial diagnosis, prior to any treatment. A discovery cohort of approximately 97 patients, roughly 43 with Graves' ophthalmopathy and approximately 57 with stable Graves' hyperthyroidism, was used to find distinguishing TCR V-J signatures. An independent validation cohort of under 20 hyperthyroidism patients and 17 patients who later progressed to ophthalmopathy tested prospective prediction of ophthalmopathy. The 95 to 100 discovery patients were randomly split 7:3 into training and test sets. Thyroid tissue and blood T-cell repertoires from more than 5 Graves' hyperthyroidism patients were also compared in the study. Following sampling, methimazole starting at 30 mg daily was given to hyperthyroidism patients, and high-dose intravenous methylprednisolone was given to ophthalmopathy patients. According to the paper, TCR Vbeta CDR3 sequencing was carried out on around 140 peripheral blood samples, which came from under 50 ophthalmopathy, 75 or so hyperthyroidism and about 17 progressor patients. Here is what the overall study found, with its caveats: Sample size was not statistically predetermined, and blinding of investigators to group allocation was not performed. In validation, progression to ophthalmopathy was predicted by the model with nearly 71% sensitivity and approximately 78% specificity, a median of approximately 6.5 months before onset. Blood samples also contained most of the expanded thyroid clonotypes (frequency above 0.001), which suggests that blood repertoires may reflect thyroid immune responses. Ophthalmopathy was separated from stable hyperthyroidism by a 13 V-J signature model, with over 85% sensitivity and roughly 84% specificity obtained in cross-validation and 80%/75% obtained in testing.

Measured from the cysteine to the phenylalanine, the CDR3 is 15 residues long. Only CDR3 DNA remains: 45 bases, in frame from the first base. For CDR1 and CDR2, the germline V gene (reference sequence) lists DFQATT and SNEGSKA. Germline trimming amounts to 0 bases on V and 9 bases on J, with 10 as the count of junction bases outside the gene matches. A patient counted as having stable Graves' hyperthyroidism if no progression to ophthalmopathy occurred over 18 months of follow-up. The hyperthyroidism patients were between 18 and 65 years old and newly diagnosed, with a disease duration of less than 2 months. The study excluded patients with uncontrolled infections, other autoimmune diseases, pregnancy or lactation. Diagnoses were based on clinical symptoms, serum thyroxine and TRAb, thyroid ultrasound and orbital computed tomography. PBMCs were separated from 10 ml of fresh peripheral blood using Ficoll-Paque density gradient centrifugation. Trizol reagent was used to extract total RNA, and RNA quality was then checked on an Agilent 2100 Bioanalyzer.

The TCR beta CDR3 regions were amplified from RNA transcripts. The TCR CDR3 was subjected to a first round of RT-PCR using the HTBI primer set and the Qiagen OneStep RT-PCR kit. Libraries were constructed in a second round of multiplex PCR, after which size selection and purification were performed. Libraries were sequenced paired-end with 100 bp reads on an Illumina HiSeq2000. The original methods were these. Raw data were processed with SOAPnuke, discarding reads with adapters, uncalled bases, mean Phred below 15, or no exact constant-primer or identifier match. High-quality paired reads were merged using COPE v1.2.5, and each unique nucleotide sequence was defined as a clonotype. Clonotypes were aligned to IMGT TRBV, TRBD and TRBJ reference segments using MiTCR v1.1. Only V-J combinations with frequency above 0.0001, covering about 99% of repertoires, were analysed. A TCS score was defined as the ratio between F50 (clonal expansion) and ExV (chaos), using BLOSUM62-based TCRdist between CDR3 peptides within each V-J. Welch's t-statistics and random forest reduced several hundred V-J features to around 14, which were used in a naive Bayes classifier (R e1071). TCRdb reprocessed the public reads (quality trimming at Q25 with fastp, clone calling with MiXCR) and kept in-frame beta chains. Rows with a matching CDR3 protein are joined into one entry that keeps the most common DNA and genes. The V and J calls were not made by the authors but by TCRdb's processing. For this sample there are under 650,000 distinct CDR3 sequences; about a sixth appear just once. 3% to 4.5% of the sample belongs to the ten largest clones.

This clonotype was found many times. What antigen it recognizes has not been identified. No base quality values were provided; no much bigger clone lies one nucleotide off. This sequence uses TRBV20-1 and TRBJ2-1; 8 nucleotides in the junction match TRBD2. The receptor's source is a woman in her twenties or thirties with Graves' hyperthyroidism. The sequenced sample consisted of blood. The nucleotide sequence is given as TGCAGTGCTAGAGATCCCCGGGAGGGCCGTGGTGAGCAGTTCTTC. Its translation reads: CSARDPREGRGEQFF.